Following are 20 T cell receptor beta chains from one sample sequenced in a study of technical replicates of blood from a few donors (dated by TCRdb to the late 2010s). Library preparation used the immunoSEQ multiplex PCR assay. The source is immuneACCESS, and TCRdb retained only in-frame sequences with V and J called. Part of the clones is not carried over; for the studies checked, unresolved V genes explain less than half of this, and the remainder is unexplained. The sample includes around 61,000 clones, with around 86% observed a single time. The ten most abundant clones make up roughly 5% of the sample. Sequencing was performed on PBMCs. These receptors all come from a human donor in good health. Some clones in this sample may be carry-over from other donors' samples.

The chain is built from TRBV5-1 and TRBJ1-4; D is uncertain. The CDR3 loop spans 14 amino acids. With 1 base removed from V and 0 bases from J, the gap between germline ends came to 4 bases. The germline gives CDR1 SGHRS, CDR2 YFSETQ. The CDR3 is CASSLPATNEKLFF. In nucleotides, the CDR3 is TGCGCCAGCAGCTTGCCCGCAACTAATGAAAAACTGTTTTTT.

The gene calls are TRBV4-3 and TRBJ1-2, with D unclear. The CDR3 has 13 amino acids. Deletions cut 6 bases from V and 0 bases from J, with 8 bases between. Germline loops: CDR1 LGHNA, CDR2 YSLEER. Here the CDR3 DNA reads TGCGCCAGCAGTCACAGCTCTAACTATGGCTACACCTTC. Translating gives CASSHSSNYGYTF.

The chain recombines TRBV2 with TRBJ2-1; 12 bases match TRBD2. CDR3 length: 16 residues. The J segment lost 3 bases and the V segment lost 6 bases, leaving 6 bases of the junction unmatched. Germline values: CDR1 SNHLY, CDR2 FYNNEI. The chain's CDR3 is CASRGLAGSLYNEQFF. CDR3 coding DNA: TGTGCCAGCAGGGGACTAGCGGGTTCCCTCTACAATGAGCAGTTCTTC. Complete variable domain (other parts from reference TRBV2 and TRBJ2-1): EPEVTQTPSHQVTQMGQEVILRCVPISNHLYFYWYRQILGQKVEFLVSFYNNEISEKSEIFDDQFSVERPDGSNFTLKIRSTKLEDSAMYFCASRGLAGSLYNEQFFGPGTRLTVL.

This clone was seen only once. The chain couples TRBV4-2 to TRBJ2-2; 11 nucleotides match TRBD2. Germline V gene lookup returns CDR1 LGHNA and CDR2 YNFKEQ. This CDR3 has 15 amino acids. Trimming at V came to 4 bases and at J to 3 bases, leaving 1 base not matched to a gene. CDR3 nucleotide sequence: TGTGCCAGCAGCCCGGGACTAGCGGACACCGGGGAGCTGTTTTTT. This encodes CASSPGLADTGELFF.

V is TRBV6-5 and J is TRBJ1-3; D not resolved. The germline V and J ends were trimmed by 0 bases and 2 bases, with 8 bases remaining between them. The CDR3 is 15 residues long. Per germline, CDR1 MNHEY and CDR2 SVGAGI. Here the CDR3 reads CASSYSGATGNTIYF. Written as DNA, the CDR3 is TGTGCCAGCAGTTACTCAGGAGCAACTGGAAACACCATATATTTT.

A few counts support this clone. V and J are TRBV5-1 and TRBJ1-1; no firm D call. The CDR3 spans 13 residues. V was cut by 5 bases and J by 1 base, with 9 bases left in between. CDR1 is SGHRS, CDR2 YFSETQ, per germline. The CDR3 region is CASREFGNTEAFF. DNA for the CDR3: TGCGCCAGCAGAGAGTTTGGGAACACTGAAGCTTTCTTT. Full variable domain (rest looked up from reference TRBV5-1 and TRBJ1-1): KAGVTQTPRYLIKTRGQQVTLSCSPISGHRSVSWYQQTPGQGLQFLFEYFSETQRNKGNFPGRFSGRQFSNSRSEMNVSTLELGDSALYLCASREFGNTEAFFGQGTRLTVV.

V gene TRBV2 combines with J gene TRBJ1-4; TRBD1 is a possible D gene (5 bases). The CDR3 has 14 amino acids. Germline V gene data show CDR1 as SNHLY and CDR2 as FYNNEI. Trimming removed 3 bases from V and 5 bases from J, with 10 bases in between. The CDR3 is CASSDGQGNEKLFF. The CDR3 bases are TGTGCCAGCAGTGATGGACAAGGAAATGAAAAACTGTTTTTT.

The V and J genes are TRBV11-2 and TRBJ2-5, with 9 bases identical to TRBD2. CDR3 length equals 16 residues. CDR1 and CDR2 from the germline V gene are SGHAT and FQNNGV. The V segment lost 6 bases and the J segment 0 bases; nucleotides outside the gene matches: 8. CDR3 in DNA: TGTGCCAGCAGGGACCCTAGCGGGGTTAACCAAGAGACCCAGTACTTC. This codes for CASRDPSGVNQETQYF.

V usage is TRBV29-1 and J usage is TRBJ2-7, with 7 bases that match TRBD1. Germline-derived CDR1 and CDR2 are SQVTM and ANQGSEA. This CDR3 is built from 13 residues. The junction had 6 bases not matched to a gene; V was cut back by 2 bases and J by 5 bases. This CDR3 is CSVEKQGSDEQYF. As DNA, the CDR3 is TGCAGCGTTGAAAAACAGGGGAGCGACGAGCAGTACTTC.

The chain recombines TRBV6-5 with TRBJ1-5, with unresolved D. CDR1 and CDR2 from the germline V gene are MNHEY and SVGAGI. V was pared by 2 bases and J by 7 bases, with 9 bases between. The CDR3 has 13 residues. The CDR3 coding sequence is TGTGCCAGCAGTTACCGGGTTGGACAGCCCCAGCATTTT. Encoded protein: CASSYRVGQPQHF.

The V call is TRBV5-8, the J call TRBJ1-2, with no clear D. In germline, CDR1 is SGHTS, CDR2 YDEGEE. V was clipped by 4 bases and J by 7 bases, with 17 bases between them. CDR3 length: 14 amino acids. The CDR3 sequence: CASSTGGPKRGYTF. The CDR3 bases are TGTGCCAGCAGCACCGGAGGCCCGAAGCGTGGCTACACCTTC.

The CDR3 loop reads CASSQNTGGGYSYEQYF. The CDR3 bases are TGTGCCAGCAGCCAAAATACGGGGGGAGGTTACTCCTACGAGCAGTACTTC. The V and J genes are TRBV7-6 and TRBJ2-7; 7 nucleotides agree with TRBD2. CDR3 length equals 17 residues. V shed 5 bases and J 0 bases; nucleotides not matched to a gene: 13. Germline V lookup: CDR1 SGHVS, CDR2 FNYEAQ.

The V gene is TRBV5-6, the J gene TRBJ2-7; 9 nucleotides agree with TRBD1. The trim removed 4 bases at V and 3 bases at J, leaving 8 bases unmatched. CDR3 length: 15 amino acids. The V gene's germline CDR1 is SGHDT and CDR2 YYEEEE. The CDR3 nucleotides read TGTGCCAGCAGCACCCGGACAGGGGTTAGCTACGAGCAGTACTTC. It is translated as CASSTRTGVSYEQYF.

This chain links TRBV4-2 with TRBJ1-1; D uncertain. V lost 1 base to trimming and J lost 0 bases, with 6 bases between them. This CDR3 is 14 amino acids long. Germline V gene data show CDR1 as LGHNA and CDR2 as YNFKEQ. CDR3 protein: CASSQVPVNTEAFF. The CDR3 DNA reads as TGTGCCAGCAGCCAAGTTCCAGTGAACACTGAAGCTTTCTTT.

The J gene is TRBJ2-2, the V gene TRBV4-1; 7 nucleotides match TRBD1. Germline CDR1 reads MGHRA; CDR2 reads YSYEKL. This CDR3 has 15 amino acids. V was pared by 1 base and J by 5 bases, with 4 bases of the junction left unmatched. CDR3 bases: TGCGCCAGCAGCCAAGGACAGGGACGGACCGGGGAGCTGTTTTTT. Translation gives CASSQGQGRTGELFF.

This rearrangement joins TRBV30 to TRBJ2-3, with 13 bases lining up with TRBD2. The CDR3 runs 13 residues. CDR1 GTSNPN and CDR2 SVGIG come from the germline V gene (reference sequence). The CDR3 nucleotides read TGTGCGCGGACTAGCGGGAGCTCAGATACGCAGTATTTT. Translating it yields CARTSGSSDTQYF. Variable domain in full (rest from reference TRBV30 and TRBJ2-3): SQTIHQWPATLVQPVGSPLSLECTVEGTSNPNLYWYRQAAGRGLQLLFYSVGIGQISSEVPQNLSASRPQDRQFILSSKKLLLSDSGFYLCARTSGSSDTQYFGPGTRLTVL.

The V and J genes are TRBV9 and TRBJ1-2, with 8 bases aligning to TRBD1. CDR1 and CDR2 from the germline V gene are SGDLS and YYNGEE. The CDR3 loop spans 13 amino acids. Germline trimming cut 4 bases from V and 7 bases from J; bases unmatched to any gene: 6. The CDR3 here is CASSIGQGSGYTF. CDR3 bases: TGTGCCAGCAGCATCGGACAGGGCTCTGGCTACACCTTC.

The gene calls are TRBV10-3 and TRBJ2-2, with TRBD2 matching 9 bases. Germline CDR1 ENHRY, CDR2 SYGVKD. The CDR3 extends over 17 amino acids. V shed 5 bases, J shed 6 bases, and the junction held 13 bases outside the gene matches. As DNA, the CDR3 is TGTGCCATCAGTCCAACCGGGGTGCGGGGGGGCCCCGGGGAGCTGTTTTTT. Translating gives CAISPTGVRGGPGELFF.

The chain couples TRBV7-9 to TRBJ2-5; TRBD2 aligns across 9 bases. The CDR3 is 15 residues long. In germline, CDR1 is SEHNR, CDR2 FQNEAQ (reference sequence). The V and J ends lost 1 base and 4 bases, in that order; junction bases with no gene match: 4. The CDR3 is CASSLVAGVPETQYF. In DNA form, the CDR3 reads TGTGCCAGCAGCTTAGTAGCGGGAGTCCCAGAGACCCAGTACTTC.

This clone was found once. This sequence joins TRBV5-4 and TRBJ1-2; D uncertain. V lost 4 bases to trimming and J lost 2 bases, with 12 bases between them. The germline gives CDR1 SGHNT, CDR2 YYREEE (reference sequence). This CDR3 has 14 amino acids. CDR3 sequence: CASSPAGGNYGYTF. The CDR3 region has the DNA TGTGCCAGCAGCCCGGCGGGTGGGAACTATGGCTACACCTTC.